This TCR beta chain was identified in a study of blood T cells in healthy people across ages. Overall study results and limits: The fall in TCR beta diversity per million T cells was roughly linear with age.

A sample-barcoded 5' primer and a J-beta primer mix were used in a second PCR of roughly 7 to 11 cycles. All samples gave at least 2.5 million CDR3-containing paired-end reads. TCRdb reprocessed the 5' RACE reads with MiXCR, giving one entry per CDR3 protein. The sample includes fewer than 800,000 distinct CDR3 sequences, 49% seen only once; the top ten take 30% to 40%. This clonotype was observed once. What it recognizes is unknown. CDR1 is MNHEY, CDR2 SMNVEV, per germline (reference sequence). CDR3 length: 12 amino acids. V lost 5 bases and J 9 bases, leaving 13 bases between the germline ends. The study isolated at least 6.5 million PBMCs from each sample.

The chain combines TRBV27 with TRBJ1-1; D gene uncertain. This receptor was identified in a woman in her sixties or seventies in good health. The source material was blood. CDR3 residues: CASSDYSSQAFF. In DNA form, the CDR3 reads TGTGCCAGCAGTGACTACAGTTCCCAAGCTTTCTTT.